Listed below are T cell receptor beta chains from one sample, sequenced in a study of blood T cell repertoires in COVID-19. The assay was immunoSEQ multiplex PCR, and TCRdb's table has in-frame clones only and misses some. This sample has 140,000 to 150,000 clones, with approximately 88% found just once. What was sequenced was peripheral blood. These receptor sequences come from a man aged 60-69 years with active or convalescent COVID-19. Both conserved end residues are part of each CDR3. D genes are given only for firm matches. Clone size is not always given. Where it is, it says once, few, many or a class for expanded clones.

abundance: once; v_gene: TRBV6-5; j_gene: TRBJ1-3; d_gene: .; CDR3nt: TGTGCCAGCAGTTACACGGGCTCTGGAAACACCATATATTTT; CDR3aa: CASSYTGSGNTIYF
abundance: .; v_gene: TRBV4-1; j_gene: TRBJ2-4; d_gene: TRBD2; CDR3nt: TGCGCCAGCAGCCCGGGACTAGCGGAGCTAGCCAAAAACATTCAGTACTTC; CDR3aa: CASSPGLAELAKNIQYF
abundance: .; v_gene: TRBV24-1; j_gene: TRBJ2-1; d_gene: TRBD2; CDR3nt: TGTGCCACCAGTGATTTCCGGACTAGCGGTTTATACAATGAGCAGTTCTTC; CDR3aa: CATSDFRTSGLYNEQFF
abundance: once; v_gene: TRBV18; j_gene: TRBJ2-7; d_gene: TRBD1; CDR3nt: TGTGCCAGCTCTCTGGACAGGAGTGTCCACGAGCAGTACTTC; CDR3aa: CASSLDRSVHEQYF
abundance: .; v_gene: TRBV9; j_gene: TRBJ1-3; d_gene: .; CDR3nt: TGTGCCAGCAGCGTAGGCAGGACACTCTCTGGAAACACCATATATTTT; CDR3aa: CASSVGRTLSGNTIYF
abundance: .; v_gene: TRBV7-2; j_gene: TRBJ2-5; d_gene: TRBD1; CDR3nt: TGTGCCAGCAGCTTGGACAGGGGGACAGAGACCCAGTACTTC; CDR3aa: CASSLDRGTETQYF
abundance: .; v_gene: TRBV5-6; j_gene: TRBJ2-2; d_gene: .; CDR3nt: TGTGCCAGCAGCTTTGACAGACTCACCGGGGAGCTGTTTTTT; CDR3aa: CASSFDRLTGELFF
abundance: .; v_gene: TRBV29-1; j_gene: TRBJ2-5; d_gene: .; CDR3nt: TGCAGCGTTCGGACTCTTGGGGGGGAGACCCAGTACTTC; CDR3aa: CSVRTLGGETQYF
abundance: .; v_gene: TRBV3-1/TRBV3-2; j_gene: TRBJ2-7; d_gene: TRBD1; CDR3nt: TGTGCCAGCAGAAAAACAGGGGGCGCGTCTGGGTACGAGCAGTACTTC; CDR3aa: CASRKTGGASGYEQYF
abundance: .; v_gene: TRBV28; j_gene: TRBJ1-2; d_gene: TRBD1; CDR3nt: TGTGCCAGCAGTGCCGGGACAGGGGGATTTGGCTACACCTTC; CDR3aa: CASSAGTGGFGYTF
abundance: .; v_gene: TRBV15; j_gene: TRBJ2-5; d_gene: TRBD1; CDR3nt: TGTGCCACCAGCAGAATAGGGACAGGCCAAGAGACCCAGTACTTC; CDR3aa: CATSRIGTGQETQYF
abundance: .; v_gene: TRBV5-1; j_gene: TRBJ1-1; d_gene: .; CDR3nt: TGCGCCAGCAGCCTACGACCTTCCGACGGAGAGCGTTTGAACACTGAAGCTTTCTTT; CDR3aa: CASSLRPSDGERLNTEAFF
abundance: few; v_gene: TRBV9; j_gene: TRBJ1-5; d_gene: TRBD1; CDR3nt: TGTGCCAGCAGCGGAGGGGGCTCGGGGCAGCCCCAGCATTTT; CDR3aa: CASSGGGSGQPQHF
abundance: .; v_gene: TRBV29-1; j_gene: TRBJ2-1; d_gene: TRBD2; CDR3nt: TGCAGCGCCCGGACTAGTCGCAATGAGCAGTTCTTC; CDR3aa: CSARTSRNEQFF
abundance: .; v_gene: TRBV9; j_gene: TRBJ1-1; d_gene: .; CDR3nt: TGTGCCAGCAGCGCAACAGGGAACACTGAAGCTTTCTTT; CDR3aa: CASSATGNTEAFF
abundance: .; v_gene: TRBV27; j_gene: TRBJ1-5; d_gene: TRBD1; CDR3nt: TGTGCCAGCAGTTTAACCAGGGGACAGGGGGATCAGCCCCAGCATTTT; CDR3aa: CASSLTRGQGDQPQHF
abundance: .; v_gene: TRBV19; j_gene: TRBJ2-2; d_gene: TRBD1; CDR3nt: TGTGCCAGTAGTATCCTGGGACAGCTCACCGGGGAGCTGTTTTTT; CDR3aa: CASSILGQLTGELFF
abundance: .; v_gene: TRBV7-6; j_gene: TRBJ1-4; d_gene: .; CDR3nt: TGTGCCAGCAGCCGGGGGGGGGCCGAGGAAAAACTGTTTTTT; CDR3aa: CASSRGGAEEKLFF
abundance: .; v_gene: TRBV11-2; j_gene: TRBJ1-1; d_gene: TRBD1; CDR3nt: TGTGCCAGCAGCCCAGGAGGGGGCCAGCCCACTGAAGCTTTCTTT; CDR3aa: CASSPGGGQPTEAFF
abundance: .; v_gene: TRBV6-5; j_gene: TRBJ1-1; d_gene: TRBD1; CDR3nt: TGTGCCAGCAGCCCCGACAGGGGAGGGAAGGCTTTCTTT; CDR3aa: CASSPDRGGKAFF
abundance: .; v_gene: TRBV7-2; j_gene: TRBJ1-2; d_gene: .; CDR3nt: TGTGCCAGCAGCTTGGGCTTGATCCGGGGCTACACCTTC; CDR3aa: CASSLGLIRGYTF
abundance: .; v_gene: TRBV4-1; j_gene: TRBJ1-4; d_gene: .; CDR3nt: TGCGCCAGCAGCCCCCAACGGGGGACAACTAATGAAAAACTGTTTTTT; CDR3aa: CASSPQRGTTNEKLFF
abundance: .; v_gene: TRBV3-1/TRBV3-2; j_gene: TRBJ1-6; d_gene: TRBD1; CDR3nt: TGTGCCAGCAGCCAAGTGCGACAGGGGAATTCACCCCTCCACTTT; CDR3aa: CASSQVRQGNSPLHF
abundance: .; v_gene: TRBV29-1; j_gene: TRBJ2-1; d_gene: .; CDR3nt: TGCAGCGTTGACAGATGGGGCGGGGTGTCCGATGAGCAGTTCTTC; CDR3aa: CSVDRWGGVSDEQFF
abundance: .; v_gene: TRBV6-5; j_gene: TRBJ1-2; d_gene: TRBD1; CDR3nt: TGTGCCAGCAGTTCGGGACAGGGCTTTAACTATGGCTACACCTTC; CDR3aa: CASSSGQGFNYGYTF
abundance: .; v_gene: TRBV7-8; j_gene: TRBJ2-2; d_gene: .; CDR3nt: TGTGCCAGCAGCCTCCCGACCCGGGGCACCGGGGAGCTGTTTTTT; CDR3aa: CASSLPTRGTGELFF
abundance: once; v_gene: TRBV7-9; j_gene: TRBJ2-5; d_gene: TRBD2; CDR3nt: TGTGCCAGCACCCCTAAGCTCCGGACTAGCGGGGTCCAAGAGACCCAGTACTTC; CDR3aa: CASTPKLRTSGVQETQYF
abundance: .; v_gene: TRBV5-1; j_gene: TRBJ1-1; d_gene: .; CDR3nt: TGCGCCAGCAGCCTCAGGACAGAAATGAACACTGAAGCTTTCTTT; CDR3aa: CASSLRTEMNTEAFF
abundance: once; v_gene: TRBV20-1; j_gene: TRBJ2-7; d_gene: .; CDR3nt: TGCAGTGCTAGGCAGGCCTACGAGCAGTACTTC; CDR3aa: CSARQAYEQYF
abundance: .; v_gene: TRBV5-1; j_gene: TRBJ2-7; d_gene: TRBD2; CDR3nt: TGCGCCAGCAGCCCTCACCCGACTAGCGGATCTTTCTTTTACGAGCAGTACTTC; CDR3aa: CASSPHPTSGSFFYEQYF
abundance: .; v_gene: TRBV6-6; j_gene: TRBJ2-7; d_gene: TRBD1; CDR3nt: TGTGCCAGCAGTTCGGGACAGGGCTCGCACGAGCAGTACTTC; CDR3aa: CASSSGQGSHEQYF
abundance: once; v_gene: TRBV7-6; j_gene: TRBJ2-3; d_gene: TRBD2; CDR3nt: TGTGCCAGCAGCTTTTCCGCGGGAGCCCCTACAGATACGCAGTATTTT; CDR3aa: CASSFSAGAPTDTQYF
abundance: once; v_gene: TRBV11-2; j_gene: TRBJ2-5; d_gene: .; CDR3nt: TGTGCCAGCAGCGTCCTGGAGACCCAGTACTTC; CDR3aa: CASSVLETQYF
abundance: .; v_gene: TRBV5-1; j_gene: TRBJ2-7; d_gene: TRBD1; CDR3nt: TGCGCCAGCAGCCCGGACAGGGCCGAAAACGAGCAGTACTTC; CDR3aa: CASSPDRAENEQYF
abundance: .; v_gene: TRBV12-3/TRBV12-4; j_gene: TRBJ1-1; d_gene: .; CDR3nt: TGTGCCAGCAGTTTAGGGCAGAACACTGAAGCTTTCTTT; CDR3aa: CASSLGQNTEAFF
abundance: .; v_gene: TRBV19; j_gene: TRBJ2-3; d_gene: TRBD2; CDR3nt: TGTGCCAGTAGTCCCTTAGCGGGTCGCCGCACAGATACGCAGTATTTT; CDR3aa: CASSPLAGRRTDTQYF
abundance: .; v_gene: TRBV10-3; j_gene: TRBJ1-2; d_gene: TRBD1; CDR3nt: TGTGCCATCTGCCCCCAAGACAGGGGTTGTGGCTACACCTTC; CDR3aa: CAICPQDRGCGYTF
abundance: .; v_gene: TRBV18; j_gene: TRBJ1-1; d_gene: .; CDR3nt: TGTGCCAGCTCACCCAAAGTGGGACACGAGAACACTGAAGCTTTCTTT; CDR3aa: CASSPKVGHENTEAFF
abundance: .; v_gene: TRBV15; j_gene: TRBJ1-1; d_gene: TRBD1; CDR3nt: TGTGCCACCAGCAGAGGAGGGACAGCGAACACTGAAGCTTTCTTT; CDR3aa: CATSRGGTANTEAFF
abundance: .; v_gene: TRBV6-5; j_gene: TRBJ2-3; d_gene: .; CDR3nt: TGTGCCAGCAGTTTGGGCGGGATTGCAGATACGCAGTATTTT; CDR3aa: CASSLGGIADTQYF
abundance: .; v_gene: TRBV6-5; j_gene: TRBJ1-4; d_gene: .; CDR3nt: TGTGCCAGCAGTTACTCAACGGGAGCAACTAATGAAAAACTGTTTTTT; CDR3aa: CASSYSTGATNEKLFF